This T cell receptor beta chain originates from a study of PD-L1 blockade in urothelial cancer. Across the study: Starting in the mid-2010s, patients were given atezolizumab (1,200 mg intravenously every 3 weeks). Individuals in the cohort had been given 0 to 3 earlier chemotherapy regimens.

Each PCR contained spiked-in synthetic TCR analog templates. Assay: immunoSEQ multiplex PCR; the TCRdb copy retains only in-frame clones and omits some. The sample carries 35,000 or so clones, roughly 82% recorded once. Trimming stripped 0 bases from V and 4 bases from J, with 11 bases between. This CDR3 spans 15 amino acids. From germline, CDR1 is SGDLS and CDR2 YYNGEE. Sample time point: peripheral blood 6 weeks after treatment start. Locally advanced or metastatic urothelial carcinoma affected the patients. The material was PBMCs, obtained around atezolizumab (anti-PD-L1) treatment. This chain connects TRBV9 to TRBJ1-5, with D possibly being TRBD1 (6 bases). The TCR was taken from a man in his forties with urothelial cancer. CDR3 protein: CASSVERRGNQPQHF. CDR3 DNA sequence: TGTGCCAGCAGCGTAGAGCGCAGGGGTAATCAGCCCCAGCATTTT.